The rows below give T cell receptor beta chains drawn from one sample of a study of control samples from healthy donors and cancer patients. Sequenced by immunoSEQ multiplex PCR; TCRdb stores in-frame clones only, minus some. The sample consists of about 80,000 clones, approximately 90% of them appearing once. Material for sequencing was blood. The receptors here all came from a woman in her 50s in good health. The CDR3 runs from the conserved cysteine through the conserved F or W. The D gene is left open where the match is weak. Rows may omit the clone size; those that give it use once, few, many or a size class.

cdr3_aa: CASSKDRSSYNSPLHF
cdr3_nt: TGTGCCAGCAGTAAAGATCGGAGCTCCTATAATTCACCCCTCCACTTT
clone_size: .
cdr3_length: 16
d_call: .
v_call: TRBV28
j_call: TRBJ1-6

cdr3_aa: CASSQERLAGGSDTQYF
cdr3_nt: TGCGCCAGCAGCCAAGAGAGACTAGCGGGGGGCTCAGATACGCAGTATTTT
clone_size: few
cdr3_length: 17
d_call: TRBD2
v_call: TRBV4-1
j_call: TRBJ2-3

cdr3_aa: CASSSGQRYGYTF
cdr3_nt: TGTGCCAGCAGTTCTGGGCAGCGCTATGGCTACACCTTC
clone_size: .
cdr3_length: 13
d_call: .
v_call: TRBV12-3/TRBV12-4
j_call: TRBJ1-2

cdr3_aa: CAGSGTGNYEQYF
cdr3_nt: TGTGCCGGATCCGGGACAGGGAACTACGAGCAGTACTTC
clone_size: once
cdr3_length: 13
d_call: TRBD1
v_call: TRBV7-9
j_call: TRBJ2-7

cdr3_aa: CASSLSDRKETGAFF
cdr3_nt: TGCGCCAGCAGCTTGAGCGACAGGAAAGAAACCGGAGCTTTCTTT
clone_size: few
cdr3_length: 15
d_call: .
v_call: TRBV5-1
j_call: TRBJ1-1

cdr3_aa: CASSLEKRGSGELFF
cdr3_nt: TGTGCCAGCAGCCTTGAAAAGCGGGGCTCCGGGGAGCTGTTTTTT
clone_size: .
cdr3_length: 15
d_call: TRBD2
v_call: TRBV5-6
j_call: TRBJ2-2

cdr3_aa: CASSRTTGEKLFF
cdr3_nt: TGTGCCAGCAGCAGAACGACAGGAGAAAAACTGTTTTTT
clone_size: .
cdr3_length: 13
d_call: .
v_call: TRBV6-6
j_call: TRBJ1-4

cdr3_aa: CASSTLPGQPDYGYTF
cdr3_nt: TGTGCCAGTAGTACCCTTCCGGGACAGCCAGATTATGGCTACACCTTC
clone_size: .
cdr3_length: 16
d_call: TRBD1
v_call: TRBV19
j_call: TRBJ1-2

cdr3_aa: CASSYQGLSDTQYF
cdr3_nt: TGTGCCAGCAGCTACCAAGGCTTGTCAGATACGCAGTATTTT
clone_size: .
cdr3_length: 14
d_call: .
v_call: TRBV7-8
j_call: TRBJ2-3

cdr3_aa: CASSYVAGGSGDTQYF
cdr3_nt: TGTGCCAGCAGCTATGTAGCGGGGGGATCAGGAGATACGCAGTATTTT
clone_size: .
cdr3_length: 16
d_call: TRBD2
v_call: TRBV9
j_call: TRBJ2-3

cdr3_aa: CAISSGQGSHEQYF
cdr3_nt: TGTGCCATCAGTTCGGGACAGGGTTCCCACGAGCAGTACTTC
clone_size: once
cdr3_length: 14
d_call: TRBD1
v_call: TRBV10-3
j_call: TRBJ2-7

cdr3_aa: CASSVDRMNTEAFF
cdr3_nt: TGTGCCAGCAGCGTCGACAGGATGAACACTGAAGCTTTCTTT
clone_size: .
cdr3_length: 14
d_call: .
v_call: TRBV9
j_call: TRBJ1-1

cdr3_aa: CASNQGLGGDEQYF
cdr3_nt: TGTGCCAGCAATCAGGGCCTTGGTGGAGACGAGCAGTACTTC
clone_size: .
cdr3_length: 14
d_call: .
v_call: TRBV2
j_call: TRBJ2-7

cdr3_aa: CASSEGTGSYTEAFF
cdr3_nt: TGTGCCAGCAGTGAAGGGACAGGGTCGTACACTGAAGCTTTCTTT
clone_size: .
cdr3_length: 15
d_call: TRBD1
v_call: TRBV2
j_call: TRBJ1-1

cdr3_aa: CASSLGLLDTEAFF
cdr3_nt: TGCGCCAGCAGCTTGGGCCTATTGGACACTGAAGCTTTCTTT
clone_size: .
cdr3_length: 14
d_call: .
v_call: TRBV5-1
j_call: TRBJ1-1

cdr3_aa: CASSLAATDTQYF
cdr3_nt: TGTGCCAGCAGCCTAGCGGCCACAGATACGCAGTATTTT
clone_size: once
cdr3_length: 13
d_call: TRBD2
v_call: TRBV12-3/TRBV12-4
j_call: TRBJ2-3

cdr3_aa: CASSLAAGQGLEQYF
cdr3_nt: TGCGCCAGCAGCTTGGCTGCGGGACAGGGGCTCGAGCAGTACTTC
clone_size: .
cdr3_length: 15
d_call: TRBD1
v_call: TRBV5-1
j_call: TRBJ2-7

cdr3_aa: CASRSASWGYTF
cdr3_nt: TGCGCCAGCAGATCCGCCTCTTGGGGCTACACCTTC
clone_size: .
cdr3_length: 12
d_call: .
v_call: TRBV5-1
j_call: TRBJ1-2

cdr3_aa: CASSLDVDQPQHF
cdr3_nt: TGTGCCAGCAGTTTAGATGTGGATCAGCCCCAGCATTTT
clone_size: .
cdr3_length: 13
d_call: .
v_call: TRBV27
j_call: TRBJ1-5

cdr3_aa: CASSLARRNTIYF
cdr3_nt: TGTGCCAGCAGCTTAGCCCGACGAAACACCATATATTTT
clone_size: .
cdr3_length: 13
d_call: .
v_call: TRBV11-3
j_call: TRBJ1-3

cdr3_aa: CASSNTGTGGSPLHF
cdr3_nt: TGTGCCAGCAGTAACACCGGGACAGGTGGTTCACCCCTCCACTTT
clone_size: .
cdr3_length: 15
d_call: TRBD1
v_call: TRBV2
j_call: TRBJ1-6

cdr3_aa: CASNPRGLLPHEQYF
cdr3_nt: TGTGCCAGCAACCCCAGAGGCCTACTACCCCACGAGCAGTACTTC
clone_size: medium-sized
cdr3_length: 15
d_call: .
v_call: TRBV13
j_call: TRBJ2-7

cdr3_aa: CASKLSRTGLNGYTF
cdr3_nt: TGTGCCAGTAAGTTAAGTAGGACAGGGTTGAATGGCTACACCTTC
clone_size: .
cdr3_length: 15
d_call: TRBD1
v_call: TRBV19
j_call: TRBJ1-2

cdr3_aa: CASAIAGGKNIQYF
cdr3_nt: TGTGCCAGCGCGATAGCGGGGGGCAAAAACATTCAGTACTTC
clone_size: .
cdr3_length: 14
d_call: TRBD2
v_call: TRBV13
j_call: TRBJ2-4

cdr3_aa: CASSYSSGHGQPQHF
cdr3_nt: TGTGCCAGCAGTTACTCTTCGGGACATGGCCAGCCCCAGCATTTT
clone_size: .
cdr3_length: 15
d_call: .
v_call: TRBV6-6
j_call: TRBJ1-5

cdr3_aa: CASSPPVYNSPLHF
cdr3_nt: TGTGCCAGCAGTCCCCCCGTCTATAATTCACCCCTCCACTTT
clone_size: few
cdr3_length: 14
d_call: .
v_call: TRBV7-9
j_call: TRBJ1-6

cdr3_aa: CASSLIKVGSPEAFF
cdr3_nt: TGTGCCAGCAGCTTAATCAAGGTAGGGAGTCCTGAAGCTTTCTTT
clone_size: .
cdr3_length: 15
d_call: .
v_call: TRBV7-9
j_call: TRBJ1-1

cdr3_aa: CASSHQSYEQYF
cdr3_nt: TGTGCCAGCAGTCATCAGAGCTACGAGCAGTACTTC
clone_size: once
cdr3_length: 12
d_call: .
v_call: TRBV6-5
j_call: TRBJ2-7

cdr3_aa: CASSYSSGKRSGELFF
cdr3_nt: TGTGCCAGCAGTTACTCGTCAGGGAAAAGATCCGGGGAGCTGTTTTTT
clone_size: .
cdr3_length: 16
d_call: .
v_call: TRBV6-5
j_call: TRBJ2-2

cdr3_aa: CASSWGNSYEQYF
cdr3_nt: TGTGCCAGCAGTTGGGGCAACTCCTACGAGCAGTACTTC
clone_size: .
cdr3_length: 13
d_call: .
v_call: TRBV6-2/TRBV6-3
j_call: TRBJ2-7

cdr3_aa: CASSQRLAATDTQYF
cdr3_nt: TGTGCCAGCAGCCAAAGGTTAGCGGCTACAGATACGCAGTATTTT
clone_size: .
cdr3_length: 15
d_call: .
v_call: TRBV4-2
j_call: TRBJ2-3

cdr3_aa: CASSLDLETFTDTQYF
cdr3_nt: TGCGCCAGCAGCTTGGACTTGGAGACCTTCACAGATACGCAGTATTTT
clone_size: .
cdr3_length: 16
d_call: .
v_call: TRBV5-1
j_call: TRBJ2-3

cdr3_aa: CASALGSLTDTQYF
cdr3_nt: TGCGCCAGCGCCCTCGGCTCCCTCACAGATACGCAGTATTTT
clone_size: .
cdr3_length: 14
d_call: .
v_call: TRBV5-1
j_call: TRBJ2-3

cdr3_aa: CASSPGGNEQFF
cdr3_nt: TGTGCCAGCTCACCAGGGGGCAATGAGCAGTTCTTC
clone_size: few
cdr3_length: 12
d_call: .
v_call: TRBV18
j_call: TRBJ2-1

cdr3_aa: CASSIGQKLVNEQFF
cdr3_nt: TGTGCCAGTAGTATAGGACAGAAATTAGTGAATGAGCAGTTCTTC
clone_size: .
cdr3_length: 15
d_call: .
v_call: TRBV19
j_call: TRBJ2-1

cdr3_aa: CASSHGPGQGAYEQYF
cdr3_nt: TGCGCCAGCAGTCATGGACCGGGACAGGGGGCCTACGAGCAGTACTTC
clone_size: .
cdr3_length: 16
d_call: TRBD1
v_call: TRBV4-1
j_call: TRBJ2-7

cdr3_aa: CASSYLGAGNTIYF
cdr3_nt: TGTGCCAGCAGTTATTTGGGGGCAGGAAACACCATATATTTT
clone_size: .
cdr3_length: 14
d_call: .
v_call: TRBV6-6
j_call: TRBJ1-3

cdr3_aa: CASSEAWSSGNTIYF
cdr3_nt: TGTGCCAGCAGTGAAGCGTGGAGCTCTGGAAACACCATATATTTT
clone_size: medium-sized
cdr3_length: 15
d_call: .
v_call: TRBV6-1
j_call: TRBJ1-3

cdr3_aa: CASSLGVNTEAFF
cdr3_nt: TGTGCCAGCAGCTTGGGGGTGAACACTGAAGCTTTCTTT
clone_size: .
cdr3_length: 13
d_call: .
v_call: TRBV5-8
j_call: TRBJ1-1

cdr3_aa: CASSEWDEAFF
cdr3_nt: TGCGCCAGCAGTGAGTGGGATGAAGCTTTCTTT
clone_size: .
cdr3_length: 11
d_call: .
v_call: TRBV10-1
j_call: TRBJ1-1

cdr3_aa: CASRRSQGSSYNSPLHF
cdr3_nt: TGTGCCAGCCGAAGAAGCCAGGGAAGCTCCTATAATTCACCCCTCCACTTT
clone_size: .
cdr3_length: 17
d_call: .
v_call: TRBV27
j_call: TRBJ1-6

cdr3_aa: CASSSLSQRRNTEAFF
cdr3_nt: TGTGCCAGCAGCTCCCTCTCTCAGCGGCGGAACACTGAAGCTTTCTTT
clone_size: few
cdr3_length: 16
d_call: .
v_call: TRBV7-9
j_call: TRBJ1-1

cdr3_aa: CAFSETLNQPQHF
cdr3_nt: TGTGCCTTTTCAGAAACCTTAAATCAGCCCCAGCATTTT
clone_size: .
cdr3_length: 13
d_call: .
v_call: TRBV30
j_call: TRBJ1-5

cdr3_aa: CSASNVGHTIYF
cdr3_nt: TGCAGTGCTAGTAACGTCGGGCACACCATATATTTT
clone_size: .
cdr3_length: 12
d_call: .
v_call: TRBV20-1
j_call: TRBJ1-3

cdr3_aa: CASSLSDREGLEKLFF
cdr3_nt: TGTGCCAGCAGCTTGTCGGACAGGGAGGGCTTAGAAAAACTGTTTTTT
clone_size: once
cdr3_length: 16
d_call: TRBD1
v_call: TRBV7-9
j_call: TRBJ1-4

cdr3_aa: CASSFTLDRAGNTIYF
cdr3_nt: TGTGCCAGCAGCTTTACGTTGGACAGGGCCGGAAACACCATATATTTT
clone_size: .
cdr3_length: 16
d_call: TRBD1
v_call: TRBV5-5
j_call: TRBJ1-3

cdr3_aa: CASSAPWDRGPGELFF
cdr3_nt: TGTGCCAGCAGCGCCCCCTGGGACAGGGGGCCCGGGGAGCTGTTTTTT
clone_size: .
cdr3_length: 16
d_call: TRBD1
v_call: TRBV7-9
j_call: TRBJ2-2

cdr3_aa: CASSLPASGASYEQYF
cdr3_nt: TGCGCCAGCAGCTTGCCGGCTAGCGGGGCATCCTACGAGCAGTACTTC
clone_size: .
cdr3_length: 16
d_call: TRBD2
v_call: TRBV5-1
j_call: TRBJ2-7

cdr3_aa: CASSSHSSYTF
cdr3_nt: TGTGCCAGCAGCTCTCATTCTAGCTACACCTTC
clone_size: .
cdr3_length: 11
d_call: .
v_call: TRBV7-9
j_call: TRBJ1-2

cdr3_aa: CASSLVGRNSPLHF
cdr3_nt: TGCGCCAGCAGCTTGGTTGGGCGAAATTCACCCCTCCACTTT
clone_size: .
cdr3_length: 14
d_call: .
v_call: TRBV5-1
j_call: TRBJ1-6

cdr3_aa: CASSLEGDRGEKLFF
cdr3_nt: TGTGCCAGCAGCTTAGAGGGCGATAGAGGAGAAAAACTGTTTTTT
clone_size: .
cdr3_length: 15
d_call: .
v_call: TRBV5-8
j_call: TRBJ1-4

cdr3_aa: CAWSVPMLNNEQFF
cdr3_nt: TGTGCCTGGAGTGTACCCATGTTGAACAATGAGCAGTTCTTC
clone_size: .
cdr3_length: 14
d_call: .
v_call: TRBV30
j_call: TRBJ2-1

cdr3_aa: CASSSTRGGFHEQYF
cdr3_nt: TGTGCCAGTAGTTCAACTCGGGGAGGGTTCCACGAGCAGTACTTC
clone_size: .
cdr3_length: 15
d_call: TRBD2
v_call: TRBV19
j_call: TRBJ2-7